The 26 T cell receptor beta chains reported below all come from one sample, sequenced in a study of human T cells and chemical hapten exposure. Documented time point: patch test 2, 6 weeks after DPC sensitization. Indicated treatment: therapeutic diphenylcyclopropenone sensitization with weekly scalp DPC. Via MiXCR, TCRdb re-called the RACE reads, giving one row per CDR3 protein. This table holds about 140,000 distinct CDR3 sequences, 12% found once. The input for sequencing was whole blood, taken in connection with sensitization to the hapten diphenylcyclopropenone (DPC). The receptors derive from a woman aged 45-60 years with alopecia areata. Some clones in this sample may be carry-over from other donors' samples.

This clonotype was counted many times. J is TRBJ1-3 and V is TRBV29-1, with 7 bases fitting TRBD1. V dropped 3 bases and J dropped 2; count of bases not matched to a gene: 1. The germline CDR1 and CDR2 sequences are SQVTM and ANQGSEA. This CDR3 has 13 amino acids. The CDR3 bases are TGCAGCGTTGATCAGGGGGCTGGAAACACCATATATTTT. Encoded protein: CSVDQGAGNTIYF.

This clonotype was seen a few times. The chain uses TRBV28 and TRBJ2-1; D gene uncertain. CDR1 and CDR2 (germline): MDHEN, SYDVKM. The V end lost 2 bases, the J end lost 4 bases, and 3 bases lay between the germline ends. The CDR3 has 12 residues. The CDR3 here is CASSLGYNEQFF. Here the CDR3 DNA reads TGTGCCAGCAGTTTAGGGTACAATGAGCAGTTCTTC.

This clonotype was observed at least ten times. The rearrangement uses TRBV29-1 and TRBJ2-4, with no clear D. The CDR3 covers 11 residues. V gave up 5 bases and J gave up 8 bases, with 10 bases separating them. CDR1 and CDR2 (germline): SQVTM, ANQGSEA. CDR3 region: CSVRPGDIQYF. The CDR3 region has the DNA TGCAGCGTTCGCCCCGGAGACATTCAGTACTTC. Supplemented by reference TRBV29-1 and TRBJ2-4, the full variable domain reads SAVISQKPSRDICQRGTSLTIQCQVDSQVTMMFWYRQQPGQSLTLIATANQGSEATYESGFVIDKFPISRPNLTFSTLTVSNMSPEDSSIYLCSVRPGDIQYFGAGTRLSVL.

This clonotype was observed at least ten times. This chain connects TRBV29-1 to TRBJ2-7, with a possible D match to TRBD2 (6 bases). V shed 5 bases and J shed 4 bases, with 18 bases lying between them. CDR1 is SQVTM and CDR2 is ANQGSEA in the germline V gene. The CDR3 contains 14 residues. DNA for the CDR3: TGCAGCGTTAAAGGGGACTCACCCCCGTACGAGCAGTACTTC. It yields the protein CSVKGDSPPYEQYF.

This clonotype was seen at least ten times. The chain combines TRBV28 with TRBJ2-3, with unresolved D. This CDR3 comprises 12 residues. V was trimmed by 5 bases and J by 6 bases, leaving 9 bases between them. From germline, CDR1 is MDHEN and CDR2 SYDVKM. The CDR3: CASSHEWDTQYF. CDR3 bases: TGTGCCAGCAGTCACGAATGGGATACGCAGTATTTT.

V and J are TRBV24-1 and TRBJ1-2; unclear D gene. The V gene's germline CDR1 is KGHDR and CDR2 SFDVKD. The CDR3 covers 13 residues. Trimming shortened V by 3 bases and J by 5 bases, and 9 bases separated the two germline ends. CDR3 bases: TGTGCCACCAGTGATAACCCTGCTTATGGCTACACCTTC. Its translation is CATSDNPAYGYTF.

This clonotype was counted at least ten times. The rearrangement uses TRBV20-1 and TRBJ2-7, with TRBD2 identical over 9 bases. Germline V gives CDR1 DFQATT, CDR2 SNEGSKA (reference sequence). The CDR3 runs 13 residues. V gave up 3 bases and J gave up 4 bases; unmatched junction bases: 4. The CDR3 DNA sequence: TGCAGTGCTAGGCGGCTAGCGGGATACGAGCAGTACTTC. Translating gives CSARRLAGYEQYF.

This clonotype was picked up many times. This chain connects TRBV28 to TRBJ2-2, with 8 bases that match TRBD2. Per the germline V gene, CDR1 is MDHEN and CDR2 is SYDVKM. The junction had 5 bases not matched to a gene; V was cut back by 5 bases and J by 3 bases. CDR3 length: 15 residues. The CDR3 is CASSPGRGDTGELFF. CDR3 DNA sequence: TGTGCCAGCAGTCCTGGGCGGGGGGACACCGGGGAGCTGTTTTTT.

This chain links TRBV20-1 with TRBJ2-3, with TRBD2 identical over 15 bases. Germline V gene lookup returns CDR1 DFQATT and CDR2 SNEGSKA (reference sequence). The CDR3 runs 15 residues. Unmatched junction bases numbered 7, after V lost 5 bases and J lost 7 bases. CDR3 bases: TGCAGTGCTTGGACTAGCGGGAGGGCCTCCTATACGCAGTATTTT. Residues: CSAWTSGRASYTQYF.

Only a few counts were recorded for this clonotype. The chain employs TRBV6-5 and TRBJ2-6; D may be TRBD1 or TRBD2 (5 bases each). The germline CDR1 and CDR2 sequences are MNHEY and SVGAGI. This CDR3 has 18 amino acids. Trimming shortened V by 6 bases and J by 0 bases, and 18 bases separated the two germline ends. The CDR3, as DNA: TGTGCCAGCAGCCTCGGGGCAGGGTTCGCCTCTGGGGCCAACGTCCTGACTTTC. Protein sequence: CASSLGAGFASGANVLTF.

The CDR3 DNA reads as TGTGCCAGCAAGACCGGGACAGGGCTTCGGGGCTACACCTTC. As protein: CASKTGTGLRGYTF. The chain recombines TRBV12-3 or TRBV12-4 with TRBJ1-2, with TRBD1 identical over 9 bases. The J segment lost 8 bases and the V segment lost 7 bases, leaving 11 bases of the junction unmatched. The CDR3 contains 14 residues.

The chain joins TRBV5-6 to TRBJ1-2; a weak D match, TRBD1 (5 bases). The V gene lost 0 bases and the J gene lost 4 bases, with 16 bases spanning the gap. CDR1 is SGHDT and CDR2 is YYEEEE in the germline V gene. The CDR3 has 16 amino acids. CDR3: CASSLGGGSGGYGYTF. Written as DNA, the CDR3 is TGTGCCAGCAGCTTGGGTGGGGGATCTGGCGGCTATGGCTACACCTTC.

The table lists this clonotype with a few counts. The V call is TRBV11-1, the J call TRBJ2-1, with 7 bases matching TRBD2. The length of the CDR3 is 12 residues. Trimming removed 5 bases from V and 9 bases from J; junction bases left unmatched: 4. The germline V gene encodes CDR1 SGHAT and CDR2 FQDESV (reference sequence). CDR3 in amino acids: CASSREATEQFF. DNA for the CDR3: TGTGCCAGCAGCCGGGAGGCCACTGAGCAGTTCTTC.

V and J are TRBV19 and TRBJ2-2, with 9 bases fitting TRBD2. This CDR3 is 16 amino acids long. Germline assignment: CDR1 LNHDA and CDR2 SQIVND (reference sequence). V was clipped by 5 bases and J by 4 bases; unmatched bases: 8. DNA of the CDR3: TGTGCCAGTAGTCCCCTCGCGGGAGGGGGCACCGGGGAGCTGTTTTTT. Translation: CASSPLAGGGTGELFF.

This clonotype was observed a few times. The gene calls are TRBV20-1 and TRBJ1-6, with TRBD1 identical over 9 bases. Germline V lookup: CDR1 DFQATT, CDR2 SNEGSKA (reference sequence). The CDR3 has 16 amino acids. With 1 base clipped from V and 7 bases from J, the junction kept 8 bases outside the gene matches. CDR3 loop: CSARAQPQGANSPLHF. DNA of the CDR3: TGCAGTGCTAGAGCTCAACCACAGGGGGCGAATTCACCCCTCCACTTT.

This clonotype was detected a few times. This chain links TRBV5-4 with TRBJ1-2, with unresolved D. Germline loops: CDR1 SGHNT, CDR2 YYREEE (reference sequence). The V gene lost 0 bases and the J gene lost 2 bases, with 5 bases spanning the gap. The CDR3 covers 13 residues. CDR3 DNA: TGTGCCAGCAGCTTGGAGGCCAACTATGGCTACACCTTC. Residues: CASSLEANYGYTF.

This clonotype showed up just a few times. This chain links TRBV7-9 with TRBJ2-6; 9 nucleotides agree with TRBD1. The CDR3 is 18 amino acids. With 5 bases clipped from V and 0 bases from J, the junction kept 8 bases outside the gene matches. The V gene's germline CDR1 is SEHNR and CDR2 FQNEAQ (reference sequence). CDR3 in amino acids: CASSPPGTGNSGANVLTF. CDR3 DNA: TGTGCCAGCAGCCCCCCTGGGACAGGGAACTCTGGGGCCAACGTCCTGACTTTC. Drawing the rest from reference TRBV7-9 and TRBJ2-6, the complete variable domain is DTGVSQNPRHKITKRGQNVTFRCDPISEHNRLYWYRQTLGQGPEFLTYFQNEAQLEKSRLLSDRFSAERPKGSFSTLEIQRTEQGDSAMYLCASSPPGTGNSGANVLTFGAGSRLTVL.

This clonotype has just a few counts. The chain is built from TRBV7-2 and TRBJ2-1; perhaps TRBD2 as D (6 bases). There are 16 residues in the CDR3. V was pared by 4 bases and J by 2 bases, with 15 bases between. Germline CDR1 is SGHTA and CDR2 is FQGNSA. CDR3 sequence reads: CASSYSAGAAYNEQFF. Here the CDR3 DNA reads TGTGCCAGCAGCTACTCAGCGGGTGCCGCCTACAATGAGCAGTTCTTC.

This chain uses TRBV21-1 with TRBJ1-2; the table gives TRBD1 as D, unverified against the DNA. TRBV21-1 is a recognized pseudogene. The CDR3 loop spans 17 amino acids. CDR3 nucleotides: TGTGCCAGCAGCAAACCTATCCCCTGGACAGGCCCGCGTGGCTACACCTTC. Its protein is CASSKPIPWTGPRGYTF.

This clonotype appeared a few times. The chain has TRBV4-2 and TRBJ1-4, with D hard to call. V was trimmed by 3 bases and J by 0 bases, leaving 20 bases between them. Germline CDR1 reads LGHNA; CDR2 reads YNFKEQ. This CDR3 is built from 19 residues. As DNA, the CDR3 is TGTGCCAGCAGCCAGCAGGACCGGAGGCTCTTGGCAACTAATGAAAAACTGTTTTTT. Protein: CASSQQDRRLLATNEKLFF.

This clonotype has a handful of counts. CDR3 sequence: CASSPRASGRSYNEQFF. The CDR3 nucleotides read TGTGCCAGCAGCCCCCGTGCTAGCGGGAGGTCCTACAATGAGCAGTTCTTC. V usage is TRBV4-2 and J usage is TRBJ2-1, with 11 bases lining up with TRBD2. Germline CDR1 reads LGHNA; CDR2 reads YNFKEQ. The CDR3 has 17 residues. V was clipped by 4 bases and J by 1 base; unmatched bases: 6.

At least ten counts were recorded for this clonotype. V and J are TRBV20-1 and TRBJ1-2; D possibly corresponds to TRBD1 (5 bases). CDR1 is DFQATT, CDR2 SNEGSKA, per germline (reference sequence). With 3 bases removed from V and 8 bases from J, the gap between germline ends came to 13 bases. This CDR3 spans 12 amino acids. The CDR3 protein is CSASVGGKGYTF. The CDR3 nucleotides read TGCAGTGCTAGCGTGGGGGGAAAGGGCTACACCTTC.

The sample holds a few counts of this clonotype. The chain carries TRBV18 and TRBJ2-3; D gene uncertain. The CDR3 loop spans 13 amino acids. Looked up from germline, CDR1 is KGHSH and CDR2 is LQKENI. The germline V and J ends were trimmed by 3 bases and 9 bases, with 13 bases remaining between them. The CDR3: CASSPTDGPTQYF. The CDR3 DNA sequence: TGTGCCAGCTCACCGACCGACGGTCCCACGCAGTATTTT.

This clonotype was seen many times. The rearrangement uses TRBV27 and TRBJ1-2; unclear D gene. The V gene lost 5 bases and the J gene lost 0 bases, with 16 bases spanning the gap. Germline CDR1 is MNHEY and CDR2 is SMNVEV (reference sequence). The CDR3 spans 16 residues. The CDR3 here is CASSPGNHRANYGYTF. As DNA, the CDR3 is TGTGCCAGCAGTCCCGGCAACCACCGGGCTAACTATGGCTACACCTTC.

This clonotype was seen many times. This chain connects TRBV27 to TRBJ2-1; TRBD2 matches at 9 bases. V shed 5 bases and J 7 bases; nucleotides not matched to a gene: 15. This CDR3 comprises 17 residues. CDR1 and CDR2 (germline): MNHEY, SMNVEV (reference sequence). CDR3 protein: CASSPQFFAGGGNEQFF. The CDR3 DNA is TGTGCCAGCAGTCCGCAGTTCTTTGCGGGAGGGGGGAATGAGCAGTTCTTC.

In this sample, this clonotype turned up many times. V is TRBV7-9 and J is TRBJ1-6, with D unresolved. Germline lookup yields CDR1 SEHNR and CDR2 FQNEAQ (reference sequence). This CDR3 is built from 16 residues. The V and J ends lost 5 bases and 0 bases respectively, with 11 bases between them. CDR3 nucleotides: TGTGCCAGCAGCGAGGGCTTCAGCTCCTATAATTCACCCCTCCACTTT. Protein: CASSEGFSSYNSPLHF. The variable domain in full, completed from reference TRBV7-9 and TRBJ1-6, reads DTGVSQNPRHKITKRGQNVTFRCDPISEHNRLYWYRQTLGQGPEFLTYFQNEAQLEKSRLLSDRFSAERPKGSFSTLEIQRTEQGDSAMYLCASSEGFSSYNSPLHFGNGTRLTVT.